This T cell receptor (beta chain) was found in a study of CD8 T cells in ankylosing spondylitis. General observations from the study: The disease-linked clones had a CD8+ phenotype and low blood frequencies.

This clonotype was seen many times. No antigen is known for it. Preparation of TCR beta libraries was done by quantitative 5'-RACE with molecular barcodes. Each CDR3 protein gets one entry after TCRdb re-called the 5' RACE reads with MiXCR. The sample includes about 240,000 distinct CDR3 sequences, 8.6% of them seen just once. The length of the CDR3 is 14 residues. With V trimmed by 3 bases and J by 7 bases, 5 bases remained unmatched. This receptor was taken from a male donor with ankylosing spondylitis or in good health (not recorded which). The sample comprised blood, either unsorted or a sorted T cell fraction (not recorded which). The chain couples TRBV12-3 or TRBV12-4 to TRBJ1-5; 8 nucleotides line up with TRBD1. CDR3 residues: CASSLGPGGQPQHF. DNA for the CDR3: TGTGCCAGCAGTTTGGGCCCAGGGGGCCAGCCCCAGCATTTT.